This TCR beta chain is from a study of OX40 agonist ivuxolimab in advanced cancers. Germline V gene data show CDR1 as MDHEN and CDR2 as SYDVKM. V lost 5 bases and J lost 6; bases outside the gene matches: 7. The CDR3 runs 14 residues. Sequencing was performed with immunoSEQ multiplex PCR; in TCRdb, only in-frame clones are kept and a portion is missing. This sample has some 90,000 clones, with around 90% found just once. The chain combines TRBV28 with TRBJ2-7; TRBD1 matches 10 bases. Sequencing was performed on CD4+ or CD8+ T cells sorted from blood, taken in a trial of the OX40 agonist ivuxolimab. This TCR came from an adult with an advanced solid tumor such as melanoma, head and neck, liver or kidney cancer. The CDR3 DNA follows: TGTGCCAGCAGTCAAGGGACAGGGGTACCCGAGCAGTACTTC. The encoded protein is CASSQGTGVPEQYF.